This T cell receptor (beta chain) was identified in a study of blood T cell repertoires in COVID-19. Study-wide context: COVID-19 samples, acute and convalescent, were from the United States, Italy and Spain. PBMCs, B-cell-depleted T cells, or T cells provided the cDNA or gDNA that made up the material.

The Seattle site enrolled patients during active infection and followed them longitudinally. The CDR3 has 11 residues. Trimming removed 7 bases at V and 6 bases at J, with 10 bases between. Per the study methods: Reference gene primer amplification gave estimated nucleated cell counts. Clones were read by immunoSEQ multiplex PCR, and TCRdb kept only the in-frame ones, dropping some. The DNA gave D and trimming, while V, J and clone size come from that table. Of approximately 200,000 clones listed, 94% are singletons. This clonotype was obtained from a man aged 30 to 39 with COVID-19, enrolled during active disease. Sample: peripheral blood. V usage is TRBV12-3 or TRBV12-4 and J usage is TRBJ2-7; D possibly corresponds to TRBD2 (6 bases). The CDR3 DNA reads TGTGCCAGCACCATGACTAGCGAGCAGTACTTC. The encoded protein is CASTMTSEQYF.